The source of this T cell receptor (beta chain) is a study of cytomegalovirus exposure and HLA in healthy donors. The length of the CDR3 is 13 residues. Germline V gives CDR1 SEHNR, CDR2 FQNEAQ (reference sequence). V lost 0 bases and J lost 6, with 9 bases in between. Study-level findings and limits: Testing in vitro showed three CMV-associated chains specific for CMV antigens.

The sample holds a few counts of this clone. What it binds is not known. The PCR employed 60 Vbeta primers together with 13 Jbeta primers. TCRdb keeps only in-frame clones here, not all; method: immunoSEQ multiplex PCR. The sample consists of under 110,000 clones, more than 60% of them appearing once. The TCR was taken from a man aged 55 to 69 in good health and CMV-seronegative. The V gene is TRBV7-9, the J gene TRBJ2-7; D is possibly TRBD2 (6 bases). Sequencing was carried out using PBMCs. As DNA, the CDR3 is TGTGCCAGCAGCTTAGCAGGCGGGGTCGAGCAGTACGTC. Translated: CASSLAGGVEQYV.